This T cell receptor beta chain was obtained from a study of T cell responses to AZD1222 COVID-19 vaccine. Study observations and caveats: Donors were mostly white British, more females; clonal diversity possibly underestimated. Unmutated variant regions reportedly attract nearly half of all spike-specific TCRs.

This clone was seen a handful of times. Its antigen is currently unknown. Here immunoSEQ multiplex PCR was the method, and the copy in TCRdb shows in-frame clones only, minus some. This table holds about 130,000 clones, approximately 91% found once. The length of the CDR3 is 14 residues. Germline V gene lookup returns CDR1 SGHTA and CDR2 FQGNSA. Trimming removed 1 base at V and 4 bases at J, with 8 bases between. The gene calls are TRBV7-2 and TRBJ1-3; D gene uncertain. Material: peripheral blood, obtained 28 days after the second AZD1222 dose. This clonotype originated in an adult who received the AZD1222 COVID-19 vaccine. The CDR3 DNA follows: TGTGCCAGCAGCTTAGAGGCAGTAGGAAACACCATATATTTT. Its translation is CASSLEAVGNTIYF.